This T cell receptor (beta chain) was captured in a study of blood T cell repertoires in COVID-19. About the study: Some COVID-19 samples were acute and others convalescent; all came from the United States, Italy and Spain. PBMCs, B-cell-depleted T cells, or T cells provided the cDNA or gDNA that made up the material.

As originally analysed: Scientists estimated how many nucleated cells there were by amplifying reference gene primers. Libraries were prepared by immunoSEQ multiplex PCR; TCRdb keeps only in-frame clonotypes and omits some of them. V and J calls and clone size are as listed in that table; D and trimming were resolved from the DNA. The sample comprises nearly 80,000 clones, about 85% of which are singletons, and over 5.5% rests with the top ten. This receptor was identified in a man aged 60 to 69 with active or convalescent COVID-19. Material for sequencing was peripheral blood.

CDR3 sequence (DNA): TGTGCCAGCAGCTTAGAGCAGGGAGGGTCTGAAGCTTTCTTT. This codes for CASSLEQGGSEAFF. The V gene is TRBV11-2, the J gene TRBJ1-1, with D possibly matching TRBD1 (5 bases). Germline V lookup: CDR1 SGHAT, CDR2 FQNNGV. This CDR3 region has 14 residues. V lost 0 bases and J 6 bases, leaving 11 bases between the germline ends.